This TCR beta chain originates from a study of Ad26.COV2.S vaccination and SARS-CoV-2 variants. Germline CDR1 is MGHRA and CDR2 is YSYEKL. V was trimmed by 2 bases and J by 0 bases, leaving 11 bases between them. CDR3 size: 16 residues. Treatment here: 15 to 20 received Ad26.COV2.S at low or high dose, single or two shots; about 5 received placebo; per-sample allocation not given. The samples date from day 63 after the first vaccine or placebo injection. This person who donated was an adult of 18-55 years in Boston. Here immunoSEQ multiplex PCR was the method, and the copy in TCRdb shows in-frame clones only, minus some. The sample includes roughly 450,000 clones, approximately 92% seen only once; the top ten take 12%.

The sequencing used peripheral blood, collected in a trial of Ad26.COV2.S vaccine versus placebo. This rearrangement joins TRBV4-1 to TRBJ1-3; D is possibly TRBD1 (5 bases). The receptor's source is a person aged 18-65 years who received the Ad26.COV2.S COVID-19 vaccine or a placebo. CDR3 sequence: CASSQPRDSSGNTIYF. Written as DNA, the CDR3 is TGCGCCAGCAGCCAACCTCGAGACAGCTCTGGAAACACCATATATTTT.